The clone carrying this TCR beta chain was detected many times. Its target is unknown. V lost 6 bases, J lost 6 bases, and 9 bases lay in between. CDR3 length: 13 amino acids. The germline gives CDR1 LNHDA, CDR2 SQIVND (reference sequence). TCRdb recomputed calls from the RACE reads with MiXCR, one row per CDR3 protein. The data show some 74,000 distinct CDR3 sequences, 12% to 15% seen once. This specimen belongs to a study of human T cells and chemical hapten exposure. Time point meaning: pre-sensitization, week 0. Treatment indicated: therapeutic diphenylcyclopropenone sensitization with weekly scalp DPC. Whole-study results and caveats: Sensitizing with DPC caused no change in TCRs above 1 in 1000 frequency.

Sequencing was performed on whole blood, taken in connection with sensitization to the hapten diphenylcyclopropenone (DPC). The source of this sequence is a woman in her forties or fifties with alopecia areata. Some clones in this sample may be carry-over from other donors' samples. The genes are TRBV19 and TRBJ1-6; perhaps TRBD1 as D (5 bases). CDR3 residues: CASRSGINSPLHF. As DNA, the CDR3 is TGTGCCAGTAGGTCAGGGATTAATTCACCCCTCCACTTT.